This T cell receptor beta chain was sequenced in a study of neurological immune-mediated disorders. Study results and limitations: None of the CDR3 amino acid sequences found in expanded clones was shared across subjects. This suggests that the TCR-beta repertoires were private in all groups.

TCRdb re-derived calls from the 5' RACE reads in MiXCR, one entry per CDR3 protein. The sample contains approximately 37,000 distinct CDR3 sequences, roughly 15% of which appear only once. This clonotype was observed many times. The antigen is undetermined. The CDR3 consists of 14 residues. Germline values: CDR1 DFQATT, CDR2 SNEGSKA (reference sequence). After removal of 3 bases from V and 4 bases from J, the junction contained 3 bases not matched to a gene. The chain uses TRBV20-1 and TRBJ1-5, with 10 nucleotides matching TRBD1. The clonotype originates from a woman aged 45-60 years with HTLV-1-associated myelopathy (HAM/TSP). Sequenced sample: PBMCs. This CDR3 is CSARADRGNQPQHF. CDR3 DNA sequence: TGCAGTGCTAGGGCGGACAGGGGGAATCAGCCCCAGCATTTT.